Here is one TCR beta chain with its context. What this receptor recognizes is not known. Within one base of it there is no much larger clone, and no base qualities were kept. The library was prepared using PCR. TCRdb names Illumina HiSeq 2500 as the instrument used. Unique molecular identifiers were incorporated into TCR beta cDNA libraries to reduce PCR and sequencing biases. Per 1 to 10 million input T cells, approximately 500,000 cDNA molecules were obtained, such that each molecule approximated one T cell. The same protocol used for the earlier healthy control dataset was applied to prepare and sequence the patient libraries. Within a given batch, samples were prepared together, multiplexed and sequenced on the same HiSeq lane. In the source study's methods: MIGEC was used to process the raw barcoded reads, and molecular identifier groups with only a single read were discarded before consensus assembly and CDR3 extraction. VDJtools was used for post-analysis of the clonotype tables, and diversity was normalized by down-sampling every dataset to the size of the smallest sample. Repertoire overlap clustering matched CDR3 amino acid but not nucleotide sequences to correct batch-related cross-sample contamination. TCRdb applied fastp at Q25 and MiXCR to the public reads, then kept only in-frame beta chains. CDR3 protein duplicates are merged, each entry listing the most common genes and DNA. These V and J calls derive from TCRdb rather than the authors' analysis. The sample data list hundreds of thousands of distinct CDR3 sequences, and about 40% of these were observed just once. Around 8% of the sample goes to the ten largest clones.

To demonstrate the VDJtools post-analysis software, the study profiled TCR beta repertoires from the peripheral blood of some 13 young patients with multiple sclerosis. The multiple sclerosis patients were children and adolescents ranging in age from about 6 to 16 years. The data derive from a study of post-analysis software for immune sequencing data (dated by TCRdb to between 2014 and 2017). Notes on the research overall: Disease courses on record covered relapsing-remitting, secondary progressive and progressive-relapsing multiple sclerosis, though some patients had no subtype annotation. Patient repertoires were compared against about twelve previously published healthy control repertoires from donors aged roughly 6 to 28 years. A subset of samples was prepared in parallel using single-end sample barcoding, then pooled and co-amplified after Illumina adapter ligation. Broad study findings and their caveats: A handful of TRBV segments, including TRBV5-6, TRBV5-1 and TRBV20-1, were significantly more frequent in patients than controls. The multiple sclerosis patient group was slightly younger than the control group. When samples were clustered directly using the F measure, samples prepared in the same batch co-clustered strongly, which prompted a batch-effect correction. Compared with controls, multiple sclerosis patients had significantly lower normalized Chao1 diversity, a finding suggesting substantial peripheral T-cell clonal expansion.

Reading the germline V gene (reference sequence) gives CDR1 LGHDT and CDR2 YNNKEL. There are 17 amino acids in the CDR3, from cysteine to phenylalanine inclusive. Left in the record is the CDR3 DNA by itself, 51 bases read in frame from the first base. Cut back by 0 bases and 5 bases, the V and J ends lie 19 bases apart. The rearrangement joined TRBV3-1 to TRBJ2-5; the D segment might be TRBD1 or TRBD2, since each matches 6 bases. Sample: blood. The TCR comes from a girl aged 2 to 10 with multiple sclerosis. The DNA sequence reads TGTGCCAGCAGCCAAGATTTGAGGGGGGCATTCCACGAGACCCAGTACTTC. Its protein product is CASSQDLRGAFHETQYF.